Listed here are 20 T cell receptor beta chains from one sample, sequenced in a study of CD8+CD57+ T cells in acquired aplastic anemia (dated by TCRdb to between 2017 and 2018). Sequencing was carried out with an Illumina HiSeq 2000. Genomic DNA served as template for TCR beta VDJ combination and CDR3 sequence profiling. TCRdb trimmed the raw reads at Q25, called clones with MiXCR and kept productive beta chains. Merged by CDR3 protein, the rows form single entries marked with the most common genes and DNA. The sample includes some 140,000 distinct CDR3 sequences, with roughly 40% observed a single time. Roughly 8.4% of the sample belongs to the ten largest clones. Material: sorted CD4+, CD8+, or CD8+CD57+ T cells (not recorded which) from PBMCs. These receptors came from a human donor in good health, serving as a control.

The chain is built from TRBV10-3 and TRBJ2-5; D gene ambiguous. This CDR3 contains 15 residues. V gave up 3 bases and J gave up 0 bases, with 11 bases separating them. Germline V gives CDR1 ENHRY, CDR2 SYGVKD. The CDR3 region is CAISDARSHQETQYF. The CDR3 coding sequence is TGTGCCATCAGTGACGCACGCTCGCACCAAGAGACCCAGTACTTC.

Points on this clonotype: With a much larger clone just one base away, this may be a read error. The rearrangement joins TRBV5-1 to TRBJ1-1; D is ambiguous. The CDR3 runs to 13 residues. Looked up from germline, CDR1 is SGHRS and CDR2 is YFSETQ. The CDR3 region is CASSLDSRSQALF. The CDR3 DNA follows: TGCGCCAGCAGCTTAGATAGTCGAAGTCAAGCTCTCTTT.

This clonotype turned up a few times. The chain joins TRBV29-1 to TRBJ1-5; 8 nucleotides align to TRBD1. This CDR3 has 13 amino acids. J lost 6 bases, V lost 3 bases, and 4 bases had no gene match. Germline CDR1 and CDR2: SQVTM and ANQGSEA. The CDR3 DNA reads TGCAGCGTTGAGGACAGGGACGGTCAGCCCCAGCATTTT. Its translation: CSVEDRDGQPQHF. The full variable domain, in which reference TRBV29-1 and TRBJ1-5 provide the parts outside the CDR3, is SAVISQKPSRDICQRGTSLTIQCQVDSQVTMMFWYRQQPGQSLTLIATANQGSEATYESGFVIDKFPISRPNLTFSTLTVSNMSPEDSSIYLCSVEDRDGQPQHFGDGTRLSIL.

This clonotype was counted many times. The chain recombines TRBV24-1 with TRBJ1-1, with D unresolved. V gave up 4 bases and J gave up 5 bases, with 10 bases separating them. CDR3 length: 13 amino acids. In germline, CDR1 is KGHDR, CDR2 SFDVKD. In DNA, the CDR3 is TGTGCCACCAGTGACACCCTCGGGACTGAAGCTTTCTTT. Its protein is CATSDTLGTEAFF.

V usage is TRBV4-2 and J usage is TRBJ1-1, with TRBD1 identical over 11 bases. This CDR3 contains 17 residues. The V segment lost 0 bases and the J segment 4 bases; nucleotides outside the gene matches: 7. Germline-derived CDR1 and CDR2 are LGHNA and YNFKEQ. CDR3 amino acids: CASSQEGGQGGFTEAFF. The CDR3 bases are TGTGCCAGCAGCCAAGAGGGGGGACAGGGGGGATTCACTGAAGCTTTCTTT.

This clonotype appeared many times. The CDR3 loop is CASSLTAGANYGYTF. CDR3 bases: TGTGCCAGCAGTTTAACGGCAGGGGCGAACTATGGCTACACCTTC. The chain links TRBV27 to TRBJ1-2; TRBD1 might be the D (6 bases). The germline V and J ends were trimmed by 2 bases and 2 bases, with 12 bases remaining between them. The CDR3 loop spans 15 amino acids. The germline CDR1 and CDR2 sequences are MNHEY and SMNVEV (reference sequence).

This clonotype was found a few times. The V call is TRBV30, the J call TRBJ1-1, with TRBD1 matching over 9 bases. The CDR3 contains 15 residues. The germline V gene has CDR1 GTSNPN and CDR2 SVGIG (reference sequence). J was trimmed by 1 base and V by 2 bases; bases with no gene match: 5. The CDR3, as DNA: TGTGCCTGGAGTCTACAGGGGGCCAGGAACACTGAAGCTTTCTTT. Protein sequence: CAWSLQGARNTEAFF.

This clonotype was observed a single time. The rearrangement joins TRBV29-1 to TRBJ1-2; 9 bases match TRBD1. Looked up from germline, CDR1 is SQVTM and CDR2 is ANQGSEA. The V and J ends lost 6 bases and 8 bases, in that order; junction bases with no gene match: 7. The CDR3 runs to 12 residues. CDR3 in amino acids: CSVAGQGTGYTF. The CDR3 nucleotides are TGCAGCGTCGCGGGACAGGGTACGGGCTACACCTTC.

This clonotype was seen repeatedly, ten times or more. The rearrangement uses TRBV20-1 and TRBJ2-2; D gene ambiguous. V was shortened by 1 base and J by 6 bases, with 9 bases between the two germline ends. Germline V gene data show CDR1 as DFQATT and CDR2 as SNEGSKA (reference sequence). The CDR3 loop spans 13 amino acids. DNA of the CDR3: TGCAGTGCTAGAGTGGCTACTCCCGGGGAGCTGTTTTTT. Its translation is CSARVATPGELFF.

This clonotype was counted many times. The chain carries TRBV19 and TRBJ2-1, with a weak D call TRBD1 (8 bases). Germline lookup yields CDR1 LNHDA and CDR2 SQIVND (reference sequence). V was clipped by 3 bases and J by 7 bases, with 16 bases between them. This CDR3 is 15 amino acids long. CDR3 nucleotide sequence: TGTGCCAGTAGTATTCGACAGGGGAGGGGTAATGAGCAGTTCTTC. The encoded protein is CASSIRQGRGNEQFF.

This chain links TRBV5-1 with TRBJ1-4; maybe TRBD1 (6 bases). This CDR3 has 14 residues. Per germline, CDR1 SGHRS and CDR2 YFSETQ. Trimming shortened V by 1 base and J by 3 bases, and 7 bases separated the two germline ends. Here the CDR3 DNA reads TGCGCCAGCAGCTTGCCAGGGGCTAATGAAAAACTGTTTTTT. Its protein is CASSLPGANEKLFF.

This clonotype was counted ten times or more. This chain links TRBV4-1 with TRBJ2-1; D is unresolved. The CDR3 has 14 residues. Germline V lookup: CDR1 MGHRA, CDR2 YSYEKL. V lost 2 bases and J 5 bases, leaving 10 bases between the germline ends. The CDR3 loop reads CASSQTERNNEQFF. CDR3 DNA sequence: TGCGCCAGCAGCCAAACAGAAAGGAACAATGAGCAGTTCTTC.

Note on this clonotype: A much bigger clone sits one base away, suggesting this may be a read error. The CDR3 carries no conserved terminal phenylalanine or tryptophan, so it likely arises from a read error. The CDR3 is CSATPGRPRTYEQYL. CDR3 nucleotides: TGCAGTGCTACCCCCGGCCGACCCCGGACCTACGAGCAGTACCTC. The V and J genes are TRBV20-1 and TRBJ2-7, with D unclear. V gave up 4 bases and J gave up 2 bases, with 18 bases separating them. The CDR3 covers 15 residues. Germline V CDR1 and CDR2: DFQATT, SNEGSKA (reference sequence).

This clonotype was observed at least ten times. The chain has TRBV7-8 and TRBJ2-7, with no clear D. The CDR3 consists of 14 residues. The germline V gene encodes CDR1 SGHVS and CDR2 FQNEAQ. The germline V and J ends were trimmed by 1 base and 2 bases, with 9 bases remaining between them. CDR3 loop: CASSLDVLTYEQYF. Written as DNA, the CDR3 is TGTGCCAGCAGCTTAGACGTATTAACCTACGAGCAGTACTTC.

With regard to this clonotype: A much larger clone is a single base away; this may be a read error. The CDR3 DNA follows: TGCGCCAGCAGCCCTACGGCGGGCAGGGGCAACACTGAAGCTTTCTTT. Amino acid sequence: CASSPTAGRGNTEAFF. This chain links TRBV4-1 with TRBJ1-1, with a possible D match to TRBD1 (6 bases). This CDR3 spans 16 amino acids. Germline loops: CDR1 MGHRA, CDR2 YSYEKL. Deletions cut 4 bases from V and 2 bases from J, with 17 bases between.

The rearrangement joins TRBV30 to TRBJ1-1; D not certain. This CDR3 has 12 residues. Trimming took 3 bases from V and 5 from J, leaving 10 bases between them. Germline V lookup: CDR1 GTSNPN, CDR2 SVGIG (reference sequence). The CDR3, as DNA: TGTGCCTGGAGAGAATGGTTTACTGAAGCTTTCTTT. This encodes CAWREWFTEAFF. Based on the CDR3 plus reference TRBV30 and TRBJ1-1, the full variable domain is SQTIHQWPATLVQPVGSPLSLECTVEGTSNPNLYWYRQAAGRGLQLLFYSVGIGQISSEVPQNLSASRPQDRQFILSSKKLLLSDSGFYLCAWREWFTEAFFGQGTRLTVV.

This rearrangement joins TRBV7-9 to TRBJ1-6; no reliable D call. The CDR3 has 14 residues. The germline V gene encodes CDR1 SEHNR and CDR2 FQNEAQ (reference sequence). V lost 5 bases to trimming and J lost 0 bases, with 5 bases between them. This chain's CDR3 is CASSPGSYNSPLHF. CDR3 coding DNA: TGTGCCAGCAGCCCAGGCTCCTATAATTCACCCCTCCACTTT.

Remarks on this clonotype: A much larger clone lies a single base off, so this may be a read error. J is TRBJ2-7 and V is TRBV6-4; D possibly corresponds to TRBD1 (7 bases). The CDR3 is made up of 15 amino acids. Germline loops: CDR1 MRHNA, CDR2 SNTAGT. The CDR3 DNA is TGTCCCAGCAACCCCTGGAGGGGGCGCTTCTACGAGCAGTACTTC. Amino acids: CPSNPWRGRFYEQYF.

This clonotype appeared many times. The CDR3 sequence is CASSLEKGGRFYGYTF. CDR3 DNA: TGTGCCAGCAGCTTAGAAAAGGGGGGCCGCTTCTATGGCTACACCTTC. The chain couples TRBV11-3 to TRBJ1-2; tentative D call: TRBD1 (6 bases). Germline CDR1 SGHNT, CDR2 YENEEA. Trimming cost V 0 bases and J 4 bases, with 15 bases left between them. This CDR3 is built from 16 residues.

A note on this clonotype: Germline and junction disagree at one end, which may indicate a read error. This rearrangement joins TRBV20-1 to TRBJ2-4; possibly TRBD1 for D (5 bases). The V gene's germline CDR1 is DFQATT and CDR2 SNEGSKA (reference sequence). This CDR3 is 16 amino acids long. The CDR3 loop is CSAWGGTIGARNIQYF. CDR3 in DNA: TGCAGTGCGTGGGGCGGAACGATTGGAGCCAGAAACATTCAGTACTTC.